This TCR beta chain was captured in a study of Tregs in tolerant kidney transplant recipients. Sequenced by immunoSEQ multiplex PCR; TCRdb stores in-frame clones only, minus some. The sample holds about 87,000 clones; under 95% are singletons and the top ten take 0.46%. The germline CDR1 and CDR2 sequences are WNHNN and SYGVQD (reference sequence). J lost 1 base, V lost 6 bases, and 10 bases had no gene match. CDR3 size: 18 residues. This clonotype was obtained from a human donor who received a combined kidney and bone marrow transplant. The material was CD4+ T cells from blood, obtained before the transplant. The chain couples TRBV10-1 to TRBJ2-3, with TRBD2 matching over 13 bases. CDR3: CASRKLAGGNERTDTQYF. As DNA, the CDR3 is TGCGCCAGCAGGAAACTAGCGGGGGGGAACGAACGCACAGATACGCAGTATTTT.